The 4 T cell receptor beta chains listed next were all sequenced from one sample in a study of read filtering for tumor transcriptome and immune sequencing. The library was built from roughly 400 ng RNA with molecular barcoded adaptors for alpha/delta and beta/gamma chains. Each CDR3 protein gets one entry after TCRdb re-called the reads with MiXCR. The sample yields more than 70,000 distinct CDR3 sequences, around a fifth seen once. Sequenced input: a population of CD138-negative cells sorted from bone marrow. Every receptor here comes from a donor aged 40 or over with multiple myeloma.

Many counts were recorded for this clonotype. J is TRBJ2-1 and V is TRBV5-1, with D possibly matching TRBD1 (7 bases). Germline CDR1 reads SGHRS; CDR2 reads YFSETQ. V was cut by 0 bases and J by 8 bases, with 12 bases left in between. The CDR3 sequence is 14 residues long. Here the CDR3 reads CASSLVQGGDEQFF. CDR3 in DNA: TGCGCCAGCAGCTTGGTTCAGGGGGGCGATGAGCAGTTCTTC.

This clonotype was seen ten or more times. V and J are TRBV12-3 or TRBV12-4 and TRBJ2-6; the match to TRBD2 covers 7 bases. This CDR3 is built from 19 residues. V lost 5 bases and J lost 4; bases outside the gene matches: 17. As DNA, the CDR3 is TGTGCCAGCAGTCTTAGCATTGGGGGGGGATCAGGAGGGGCCAACGTCCTGACTTTC. Its protein product is CASSLSIGGGSGGANVLTF.

This clonotype was detected only a few times. This chain links TRBV11-2 with TRBJ1-2; no clear D. This CDR3 region has 14 residues. V was clipped by 2 bases and J by 13 bases, with 20 bases between them. The germline V gene has CDR1 SGHAT and CDR2 FQNNGV. The CDR3 reads CASSLSYRIGEATF. CDR3 in DNA: TGTGCCAGCAGCTTATCGTACAGAATAGGCGAGGCCACCTTC.

This clonotype showed up just a few times. The chain recombines TRBV5-1 with TRBJ1-6, with D perhaps TRBD1 (6 bases). CDR1 and CDR2 (germline): SGHRS, YFSETQ. Between the trimmed V and J ends, which lost 2 bases and 3 bases, there was a span of 12 bases. The CDR3 length is 16 residues. The CDR3 loop reads CASSLQGEIYNSPLHF. The DNA for the CDR3 is TGCGCCAGCAGCTTACAGGGCGAAATCTATAATTCACCCCTCCACTTT.